Presented here are 12 T cell receptor beta chains from one specimen sequenced in a study of CD8 T cells in ankylosing spondylitis. TCRdb reprocessed the 5' RACE reads via MiXCR and lists one record per CDR3 protein. The sample contains 700,000 to 850,000 distinct CDR3 sequences, roughly 10% of which appear only once. Antigens for these TCRs are unknown. Overall study results and limits: For ankylosing spondylitis blood, a TCR beta motif of 7 or 8 highly homologous variants appeared characteristic.

Sequencing was carried out using blood, either unsorted or a sorted T cell fraction (not recorded which). These receptors all stem from a male donor with ankylosing spondylitis.

The chain joins TRBV5-1 to TRBJ1-2; D remains unclear. CDR1 and CDR2 (germline): SGHRS, YFSETQ. There are 13 residues in the CDR3. Trimming shortened V by 3 bases and J by 3 bases, and 9 bases separated the two germline ends. Here the CDR3 reads CASSSDGDYGYTF. CDR3 DNA: TGCGCCAGCAGCTCGGACGGTGACTATGGCTACACCTTC.

This clonotype was seen ten or more times. This chain links TRBV12-3 or TRBV12-4 with TRBJ2-1; D may be TRBD2 (6 bases). V shed 0 bases and J shed 8 bases, with 8 bases lying between them. This CDR3 comprises 13 residues. For the CDR3, the DNA is TGTGCCAGCAGTTTAGCGGGAGGTGATGAGCAGTTCTTC. It specifies CASSLAGGDEQFF.

This clonotype showed up many times. The chain links TRBV5-1 to TRBJ2-7, with 9 nucleotides matching TRBD2. The CDR3 runs 15 residues. From germline, CDR1 is SGHRS and CDR2 YFSETQ. J was trimmed by 5 bases and V by 4 bases; bases with no gene match: 10. CDR3: CASSGFQRGVNEQYF. The CDR3 nucleotides read TGCGCCAGCAGCGGTTTCCAGCGGGGGGTAAACGAGCAGTACTTC.

The chain uses TRBV20-1 and TRBJ2-5, with a tentative D call TRBD2 (6 bases). The CDR3 length is 13 residues. V was trimmed by 5 bases and J by 4 bases, leaving 14 bases between them. Germline CDR1 is DFQATT and CDR2 is SNEGSKA (reference sequence). The chain's CDR3 is CSAGGLDRETQYF. The CDR3 nucleotides are TGCAGTGCTGGAGGGCTGGACCGAGAGACCCAGTACTTC.

This clonotype was counted only a few times. The genes are TRBV3-1 and TRBJ2-7, with D hard to call. The CDR3 consists of 12 residues. V lost 4 bases to trimming and J lost 3 bases, with 7 bases between them. CDR1 is LGHDT and CDR2 is YNNKEL in the germline V gene (reference sequence). In nucleotides, the CDR3 is TGTGCCAGCAGCCTCCGGAACTACGAGCAGTACTTC. Amino acid sequence: CASSLRNYEQYF.

V gene TRBV6-1 combines with J gene TRBJ2-5, with 12 bases aligning to TRBD2. The CDR3 spans 16 residues. In germline, CDR1 is MNHNS, CDR2 SASEGT. The V and J ends lost 6 bases and 4 bases, in that order; junction bases with no gene match: 9. This CDR3 reads CASSPLAGGPRETQYF. The CDR3 DNA sequence: TGTGCCAGCAGCCCCCTAGCGGGAGGGCCTAGAGAGACCCAGTACTTC.

This clonotype was seen at least ten times. CDR3 nucleotide sequence: TGTGCCAGCAGCACCGGGACTCTGGGGTCCGGAAACACCATATATTTT. The encoded protein is CASSTGTLGSGNTIYF. J is TRBJ1-3 and V is TRBV7-2, with TRBD1 as a possible D gene (5 bases). Per the germline V gene, CDR1 is SGHTA and CDR2 is FQGNSA. This CDR3 is 16 amino acids long. The V end was cut by 5 bases, the J end by 4 bases, with 18 bases between.

This clonotype was counted ten times or more. The chain links TRBV9 to TRBJ1-4, with D perhaps matching TRBD1 (5 bases). CDR1 is SGDLS, CDR2 YYNGEE, per germline. Trimming removed 2 bases at V and 7 bases at J, with 12 bases between. The CDR3 length is 14 residues. CDR3 sequence (DNA): TGTGCCAGCAGCGTTTCAGGGTTTGCTGAAAAACTGTTTTTT. Its translation is CASSVSGFAEKLFF.

This clonotype was detected only a few times. The V call is TRBV10-3, the J call TRBJ1-1, with a possible D match to TRBD1 (5 bases). V was cut by 5 bases and J by 3 bases, with 16 bases left in between. CDR3 length: 15 residues. In germline, CDR1 is ENHRY, CDR2 SYGVKD. In DNA form, the CDR3 reads TGTGCCATCAGTCAAAGGGGACCAAGGGACACTGAAGCTTTCTTT. Its protein product is CAISQRGPRDTEAFF.

This clonotype came up a few times. This chain uses TRBV10-3 with TRBJ2-1, with TRBD2 identical over 8 bases. This CDR3 contains 15 residues. Germline CDR1 reads ENHRY; CDR2 reads SYGVKD. With 9 bases clipped from V and 0 bases from J, the junction kept 7 bases outside the gene matches. The CDR3 sequence is CAIKGSGASYNEQFF. The CDR3 nucleotides are TGTGCCATTAAGGGTAGCGGGGCCTCCTACAATGAGCAGTTCTTC.

This chain links TRBV20-1 with TRBJ2-2; D is unclear. V was shortened by 3 bases and J by 6 bases, with 17 bases between the two germline ends. This CDR3 has 15 amino acids. Germline V lookup: CDR1 DFQATT, CDR2 SNEGSKA (reference sequence). The CDR3 DNA reads as TGCAGTGCTAGTCCGCTAGTGGGCGGTCCCGGGGAGCTGTTTTTT. It encodes CSASPLVGGPGELFF.

This clonotype has a handful of counts. V usage is TRBV28 and J usage is TRBJ1-1; D is perhaps TRBD1 (5 bases). Trimming cost V 5 bases and J 5 bases, with 12 bases left between them. CDR1 and CDR2 (germline): MDHEN, SYDVKM. The CDR3 has 13 residues. CDR3 coding DNA: TGTGCCAGCAGTAAGGCAGGGAGGACTGAAGCTTTCTTT. It codes for CASSKAGRTEAFF.